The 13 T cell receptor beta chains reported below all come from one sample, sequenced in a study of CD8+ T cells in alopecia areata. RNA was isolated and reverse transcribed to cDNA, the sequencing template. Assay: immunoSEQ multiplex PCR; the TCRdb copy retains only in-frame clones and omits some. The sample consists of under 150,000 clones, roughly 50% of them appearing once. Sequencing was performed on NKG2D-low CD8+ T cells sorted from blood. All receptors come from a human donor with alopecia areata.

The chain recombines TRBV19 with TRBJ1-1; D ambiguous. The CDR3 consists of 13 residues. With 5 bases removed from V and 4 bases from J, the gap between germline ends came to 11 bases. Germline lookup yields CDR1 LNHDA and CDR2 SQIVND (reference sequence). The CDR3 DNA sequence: TGTGCCAGTAGTGTCCATGAGGGCACTGAAGCTTTCTTT. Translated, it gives CASSVHEGTEAFF. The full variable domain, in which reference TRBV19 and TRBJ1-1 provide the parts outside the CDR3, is DGGITQSPKYLFRKEGQNVTLSCEQNLNHDAMYWYRQDPGQGLRLIYYSQIVNDFQKGDIAEGYSVSREKKESFPLTVTSAQKNPTAFYLCASSVHEGTEAFFGQGTRLTVV.

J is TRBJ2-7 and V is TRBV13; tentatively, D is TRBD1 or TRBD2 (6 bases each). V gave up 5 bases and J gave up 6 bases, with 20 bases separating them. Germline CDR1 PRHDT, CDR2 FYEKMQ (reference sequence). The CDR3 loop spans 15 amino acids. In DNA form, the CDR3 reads TGTGCCAGCAGCCCTCCGGGGGCAGGGTTCCCCGAGCAGTACTTC. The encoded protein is CASSPPGAGFPEQYF. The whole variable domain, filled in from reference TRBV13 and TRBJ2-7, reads AAGVIQSPRHLIKEKRETATLKCYPIPRHDTVYWYQQGPGQDPQFLISFYEKMQSDKGSIPDRFSAQQFSDYHSELNMSSLELGDSALYFCASSPPGAGFPEQYFGPGTRLTVT.

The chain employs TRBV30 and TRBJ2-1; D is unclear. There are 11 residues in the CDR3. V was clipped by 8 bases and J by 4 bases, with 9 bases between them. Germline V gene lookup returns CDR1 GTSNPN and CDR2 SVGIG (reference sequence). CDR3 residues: CATQQYNEQFF. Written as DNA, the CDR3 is TGTGCCACCCAACAATACAATGAGCAGTTCTTC.

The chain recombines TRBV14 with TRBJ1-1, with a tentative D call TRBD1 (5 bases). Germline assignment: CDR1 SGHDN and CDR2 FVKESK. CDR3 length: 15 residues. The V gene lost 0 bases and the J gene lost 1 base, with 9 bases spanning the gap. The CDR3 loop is CASSQDWGENTEAFF. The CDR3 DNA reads TGTGCCAGCAGCCAAGATTGGGGGGAGAACACTGAAGCTTTCTTT.

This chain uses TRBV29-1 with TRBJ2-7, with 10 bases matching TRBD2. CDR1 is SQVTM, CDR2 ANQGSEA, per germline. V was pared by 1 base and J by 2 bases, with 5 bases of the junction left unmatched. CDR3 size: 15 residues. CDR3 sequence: CSVEVSSGRAYEQYF. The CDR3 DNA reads TGCAGCGTTGAAGTTTCTAGCGGGAGAGCCTACGAGCAGTACTTC.

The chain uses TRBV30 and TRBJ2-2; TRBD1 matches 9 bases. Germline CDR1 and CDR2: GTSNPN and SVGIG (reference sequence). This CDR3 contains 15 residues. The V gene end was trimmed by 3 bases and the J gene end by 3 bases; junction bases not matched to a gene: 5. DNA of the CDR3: TGTGCCTGGAGGCGACAGGGGGGGGACACCGGGGAGCTGTTTTTT. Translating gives CAWRRQGGDTGELFF.

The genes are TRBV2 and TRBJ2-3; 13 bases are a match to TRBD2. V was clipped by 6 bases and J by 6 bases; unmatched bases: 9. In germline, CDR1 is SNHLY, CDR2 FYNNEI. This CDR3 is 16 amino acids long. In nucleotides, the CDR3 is TGTGCCAGCAGCGACGGGACTAGCGGGACCGGGGATACGCAGTATTTT. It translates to CASSDGTSGTGDTQYF.

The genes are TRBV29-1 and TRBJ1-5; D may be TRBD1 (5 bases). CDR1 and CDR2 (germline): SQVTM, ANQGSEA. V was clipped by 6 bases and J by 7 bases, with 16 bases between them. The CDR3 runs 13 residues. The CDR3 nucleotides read TGCAGCGTGCGGGAGGATAGGGGACAGCCCCAGCATTTT. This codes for CSVREDRGQPQHF.

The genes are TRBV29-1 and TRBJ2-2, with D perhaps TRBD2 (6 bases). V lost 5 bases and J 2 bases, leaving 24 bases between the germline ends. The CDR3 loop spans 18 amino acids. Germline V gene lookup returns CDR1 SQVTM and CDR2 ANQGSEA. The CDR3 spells CSVRRGGPEVINTGELFF. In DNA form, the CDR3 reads TGCAGCGTTCGGCGGGGCGGCCCGGAGGTGATCAACACCGGGGAGCTGTTTTTT.

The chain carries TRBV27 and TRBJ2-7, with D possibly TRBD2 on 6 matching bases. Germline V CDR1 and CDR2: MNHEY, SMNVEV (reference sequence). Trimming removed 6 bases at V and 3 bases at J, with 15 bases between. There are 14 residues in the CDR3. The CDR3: CASSPGGTLYEQYF. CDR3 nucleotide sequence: TGTGCCAGCAGCCCTGGGGGGACGCTCTACGAGCAGTACTTC.

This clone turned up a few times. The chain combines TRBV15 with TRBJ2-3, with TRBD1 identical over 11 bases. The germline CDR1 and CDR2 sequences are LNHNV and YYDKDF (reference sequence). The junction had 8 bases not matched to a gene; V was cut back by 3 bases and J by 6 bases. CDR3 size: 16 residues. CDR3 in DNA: TGTGCCACCAGCAGCACGGACAGGGGGCTGTTGGATACGCAGTATTTT. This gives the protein CATSSTDRGLLDTQYF.

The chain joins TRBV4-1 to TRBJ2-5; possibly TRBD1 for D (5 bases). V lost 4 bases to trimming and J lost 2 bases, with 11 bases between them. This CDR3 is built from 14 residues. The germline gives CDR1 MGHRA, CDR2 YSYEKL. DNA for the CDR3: TGCGCCAGCAGCCGAGGATCAGGGCAAGAGACCCAGTACTTC. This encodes CASSRGSGQETQYF.

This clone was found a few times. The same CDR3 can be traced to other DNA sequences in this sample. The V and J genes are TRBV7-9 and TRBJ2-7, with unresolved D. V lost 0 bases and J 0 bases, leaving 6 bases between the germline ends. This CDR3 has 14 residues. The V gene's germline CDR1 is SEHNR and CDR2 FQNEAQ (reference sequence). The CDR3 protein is CASSLAGSSYEQYF. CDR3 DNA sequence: TGTGCCAGCAGCTTAGCGGGCAGCTCCTACGAGCAGTACTTC. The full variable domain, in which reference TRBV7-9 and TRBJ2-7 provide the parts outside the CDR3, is DTGVSQNPRHKITKRGQNVTFRCDPISEHNRLYWYRQTLGQGPEFLTYFQNEAQLEKSRLLSDRFSAERPKGSFSTLEIQRTEQGDSAMYLCASSLAGSSYEQYFGPGTRLTVT.